The following is a T cell receptor (beta chain) sequence with its context. This sample stems from a study of blood T cell repertoires in COVID-19. As for the study in general: The origin of the acute and convalescent COVID-19 samples was the United States, Italy and Spain.

The authors' processing: Estimates of nucleated cell counts were drawn from the amplification of reference gene primers. This table comes from immunoSEQ multiplex PCR, and its TCRdb copy is limited to in-frame clones, with some not included. V, J and clone size reflect that table, while D and trimming were determined from the DNA. The sample carries 200,000 to 300,000 clones, more than 85% recorded once. This CDR3 region has 14 residues. Germline loops: CDR1 SGDLS, CDR2 YYNGEE. The V segment lost 5 bases and the J segment 2 bases; nucleotides outside the gene matches: 4. Sequencing was done on a sample of peripheral blood. This chain connects TRBV9 to TRBJ2-7; TRBD2 aligns across 10 bases. The TCR was taken from a person between 18 and 35 years old with COVID-19, enrolled during active disease. CDR3 nucleotides: TGTGCCAGCAGTAGACTAGCGGGTGCCTACGAGCAGTACTTC. It specifies CASSRLAGAYEQYF.